This TCR beta chain was recorded in a study of regulatory T cells in long-lasting Graves disease. As for the study in general: Newly diagnosed Graves' patients had taken antithyroid drugs under 3 months.

This clonotype was seen just once. V dropped 4 bases and J dropped 3; count of bases not matched to a gene: 7. Germline V gene sequence: CDR1 SGHTA, CDR2 FQGNSA. CDR3 length: 17 residues. Assembly of TCR beta libraries relied on iRepertoire HTBI primers together with Arm-PCR of CDR3 regions. TCRdb re-called the multiplex PCR reads with MiXCR, one entry per CDR3 protein. Of about 240,000 distinct CDR3 sequences in the sample, around 20% were seen once. Documented time point: newly diagnosed GD, antithyroid drugs for less than 3 months. From PBMCs, RNA was extracted and then used to make the TCR library.

This chain links TRBV7-2 with TRBJ2-3; the match to TRBD2 covers 13 bases. The sample consisted of peripheral blood mononuclear cells (PBMCs), taken at new diagnosis, from a patient treated with antithyroid drugs. This clonotype was obtained from a female donor with Graves disease. The chain's CDR3 is CASSSGTSGVGTDTQYF. The CDR3 nucleotides are TGTGCCAGCAGCTCCGGGACTAGCGGGGTGGGGACAGATACGCAGTATTTT. Together with reference TRBV7-2 and TRBJ2-3, the CDR3 gives the full variable domain: GAGVSQSPSNKVTEKGKDVELRCDPISGHTALYWYRQSLGQGLEFLIYFQGNSAPDKSGLPSDRFSAERTGGSVSTLTIQRTQQEDSAVYLCASSSGTSGVGTDTQYFGPGTRLTVL.